A selection of T cell receptor beta chains follows, all from one sample in a study of chemoradiotherapy in HPV16-positive cancers. TCRdb keeps only in-frame clones here, not all; method: immunoSEQ multiplex PCR. The sample shows 20,000 or so clones, 87% of them seen only once. Sequencing used blood, obtained from a patient who underwent chemoradiotherapy. Source of these receptors: a human donor with HPV-associated anogenital cancer. Both conserved end residues are part of each CDR3. A D gene is named only where the DNA matches it firmly. Clone size is given for some rows only: seen once, a few or many times, or a class if the clone is expanded.

V gene,J gene,D gene,clone size,CDR3 length,CDR3 DNA,CDR3 protein
TRBV7-9,TRBJ2-7,TRBD2,-,15,TGTGCCAGCAGCCGGACTAGCGGAAGCTCCTACGAGCAGTACTTC,CASSRTSGSSYEQYF
TRBV11-2,TRBJ2-5,-,-,15,TGTGCCAGCAGCCACCCGACAAGTAGCGGAAAGACCCAGTACTTC,CASSHPTSSGKTQYF
TRBV19,TRBJ1-2,TRBD1,few,13,TGTGCCAGTTACAACAGGGGTAACTATGGCTACACCTTC,CASYNRGNYGYTF
TRBV28,TRBJ2-3,-,-,18,TGTGCCAGCAGTCTTATCGGTTTGACAGAATCTAGCACAGATACGCAGTATTTT,CASSLIGLTESSTDTQYF
TRBV9,TRBJ2-2,-,-,13,TGTGCCAGCAGCGTAGTTGGGGCCGGGGAGCTGTTTTTT,CASSVVGAGELFF
TRBV19,TRBJ1-5,TRBD1,few,14,TGTGCCAGCTGGGGACAGGGGGTACTTCAGCCCCAGCATTTT,CASWGQGVLQPQHF
TRBV7-2,TRBJ1-1,-,-,14,TGTGCCAGCAGCTTGGGGGGTGAGGGCACTGAAGCTTTCTTT,CASSLGGEGTEAFF
TRBV27,TRBJ2-7,-,-,14,TGTGCCAGCAGTTTCTGGGGGGCATCCTACGAGCAGTACTTC,CASSFWGASYEQYF
TRBV5-1,TRBJ1-2,-,-,14,TGCGCCAGCAGCCCCCCTGGGGGGGCCGATGGCTACACCTTC,CASSPPGGADGYTF
TRBV18,TRBJ2-1,-,once,14,TGTGCCAGCTCACCAATTTCCTCCTACAATGAGCAGTTCTTC,CASSPISSYNEQFF
TRBV6-6,TRBJ2-7,-,-,11,TGTGCCAGCAGGCAGGCCGGGGAGCAGTACTTC,CASRQAGEQYF
TRBV7-2,TRBJ2-3,-,few,15,TGTGCCAGCAGCCCGAGCCGGGGACTCCAAGTTACGCAGTATTTT,CASSPSRGLQVTQYF
TRBV4-3,TRBJ2-3,TRBD2,-,18,TGCGCCAGCAGCCAAGAATCCCGACTAGCGTGGTACACAGATACGCAGTATTTT,CASSQESRLAWYTDTQYF
TRBV7-9,TRBJ1-4,-,-,12,TGTGCCAGCCGATCAACTAATGAAAAACTGTTTTTT,CASRSTNEKLFF
TRBV6-6,TRBJ1-6,TRBD1,-,16,TGTGCCAGCAGTTCGACAGGGAGGTCCTATAATTCACCCCTCCACTTT,CASSSTGRSYNSPLHF
TRBV11-2,TRBJ2-1,TRBD2,once,16,TGTGCCAGCAACCCACCGGGACTAGCGGACCGAAATGAGCAGTTCTTC,CASNPPGLADRNEQFF
TRBV7-3,TRBJ2-2,-,-,14,TGTGCCAGCAGCTCCTGGATGGGGGACGGGGAGCTGTTTTTT,CASSSWMGDGELFF
TRBV5-8,TRBJ2-7,-,-,16,TGTGCCAGCAGCTTGGCCGAGTCAGGCTGGAGGGGCGAGCAGTACTTC,CASSLAESGWRGEQYF
TRBV28,TRBJ1-2,-,-,13,TGTGCCATAGCACCTGGACGGAACTATGGCTACACCTTC,CAIAPGRNYGYTF
TRBV6-1,TRBJ2-3,-,-,15,TGTGCCAGCAGTGAAGCGAGGGCAGTCACAGATACGCAGTATTTT,CASSEARAVTDTQYF
TRBV6-6,TRBJ1-5,-,few,13,TGTGCCAGCAGCCCCAGTAGCAATCAGCCCCAGCATTTT,CASSPSSNQPQHF
TRBV28,TRBJ1-2,-,-,14,TGTGCCAGCAGTTTACTAGGGGCACTATATGGCTACACCTTC,CASSLLGALYGYTF
TRBV11-3,TRBJ1-2,-,-,14,TGTGCCAGCAGCTTAGTTTCGACCCCCTATGGCTACACCTTC,CASSLVSTPYGYTF
TRBV14,TRBJ1-2,-,-,15,TGTGCCAGCAGCCAAGATCGTTTTAACGACTATGGCTACACCTTC,CASSQDRFNDYGYTF
TRBV5-4,TRBJ2-7,TRBD1,few,15,TGTGCCAGCAGCATCCCAGGCAGGGGGCAGGTCGAGCAGTACTTC,CASSIPGRGQVEQYF
TRBV7-8,TRBJ2-1,-,-,16,TGTGCCAGCAGCTTAGCGGTGGGCGGGACTCACAATGAGCAGTTCTTC,CASSLAVGGTHNEQFF
TRBV2,TRBJ2-4,-,-,15,TGTGCCAGCAGAGGTCGTTCGGGGGACAAAAACATTCAGTACTTC,CASRGRSGDKNIQYF
TRBV5-4,TRBJ1-2,-,few,12,TGTGCCAGCAGCTTGGAGATCTATGGCTACACCTTC,CASSLEIYGYTF
TRBV6-4,TRBJ2-5,-,-,15,TGTGCCAGCAGTGAAAACAGCGAGGGACGCGGGACCCAGTACTTC,CASSENSEGRGTQYF
TRBV5-1,TRBJ1-1,TRBD1,once,15,TGCGCCAGCAGCTTAGCAGGGGGATTATCAACTGAAGCTTTCTTT,CASSLAGGLSTEAFF
TRBV6-5,TRBJ1-4,TRBD1,-,15,TGTGCCAGCAGCTCACCCGGGACAGGCAATGAAAAACTGTTTTTT,CASSSPGTGNEKLFF
TRBV19,TRBJ1-5,TRBD1,few,16,TGTGCCAGTAGTAATACCGGGACAGGGATGAATCAGCCCCAGCATTTT,CASSNTGTGMNQPQHF
TRBV9,TRBJ2-2,-,-,15,TGTGCCAGCAACAGGGTTCCCGCGAACACCGGGGAGCTGTTTTTT,CASNRVPANTGELFF
TRBV28,TRBJ2-3,-,-,14,TGTGCCAGCTTGGCCGGGACATTTGCAGATACGCAGTATTTT,CASLAGTFADTQYF
TRBV11-3,TRBJ2-1,TRBD2,-,15,TGTGCCAGCACCCTAGCGGGAGGGCCAGGCAATGAGCAGTTCTTC,CASTLAGGPGNEQFF
TRBV5-1,TRBJ1-1,TRBD1,-,15,TGCGCCAGCAGCAAGCTACAGGGGCAGAGGGCTGAAGCTTTCTTT,CASSKLQGQRAEAFF
TRBV9,TRBJ2-1,TRBD1,once,14,TGTGCCAGCAGCCTTAGACAGGGTGGGAATGAGCAGTTCTTC,CASSLRQGGNEQFF
TRBV5-1,TRBJ1-2,-,-,12,TGCGCCAGCAGCTATGAAAAGGGTAGCTACACCTTC,CASSYEKGSYTF
TRBV29-1,TRBJ2-3,-,-,13,TGCAGCGTTCGTCCCCAGGACCAAGATACGCAGTATTTT,CSVRPQDQDTQYF
TRBV11-3,TRBJ2-2,-,-,13,TGTGCCAGCAGCGCGGACCCCACCGGGGAGCTGTTTTTT,CASSADPTGELFF
TRBV7-9,TRBJ1-1,-,-,15,TGTGCCAGCAGCTTGGTGGGGGGTATGGACACTGAAGCTTTCTTT,CASSLVGGMDTEAFF
TRBV11-3,TRBJ2-5,-,-,15,TGTGCCAGCAGCTTAGTCGGGGGGCAGGGAGAGACCCAGTACTTC,CASSLVGGQGETQYF
TRBV7-2,TRBJ1-6,-,-,17,TGTGCCAGCAGCTTAGCTGTCAGGAGCTCCTATAATTCACCCCTCCACTTT,CASSLAVRSSYNSPLHF
TRBV6-6,TRBJ2-7,-,once,14,TGTGCCAGCAGGGGGGGTGGCAGGACCTACGAGCAGTACTTC,CASRGGGRTYEQYF
TRBV19,TRBJ2-7,TRBD2,once,18,TGTGCCAGTAGTTTCCGAGCAACTAGCGGGGGTCCGCGGAACGAGCAGTACTTC,CASSFRATSGGPRNEQYF
TRBV20-1,TRBJ2-3,-,-,11,TGCAGTGCTAGAGAGTGGGATACGCAGTATTTT,CSAREWDTQYF
TRBV5-1,TRBJ1-3,TRBD1,once,17,TGCGCCAGCAGCTTGGTTACCGGGACAGGGGTTGGAAACACCATATATTTT,CASSLVTGTGVGNTIYF
TRBV9,TRBJ2-1,TRBD2,-,16,TGTGCCAGCATCTCCCGCTCTCGGGGGGACTACAATGAGCAGTTCTTC,CASISRSRGDYNEQFF
TRBV5-1,TRBJ1-2,-,-,14,TGCGCCAGCAGCTATGCGGAAACTAACTATGGCTACACCTTC,CASSYAETNYGYTF
TRBV2,TRBJ1-6,TRBD1,-,13,TGTGCCAGCAGAAGGACAGGGGCCTCACCCCTCCACTTT,CASRRTGASPLHF
TRBV5-6,TRBJ2-5,-,-,11,TGTGCCAGCAGCACCCAAGAGACCCAGTACTTC,CASSTQETQYF
TRBV7-9,TRBJ1-2,-,few,14,TGTGCCAGCAGCGCGACACCGGGTGGCTATGGCTACACCTTC,CASSATPGGYGYTF
TRBV7-6,TRBJ2-1,TRBD1,-,19,TGTGCCAGCAGCTTACCGATATTGACAGGGGACGGGAGTGGAAATGAGCAGTTCTTC,CASSLPILTGDGSGNEQFF
TRBV5-1,TRBJ1-2,TRBD1,once,15,TGCGCCAGCAGTCCGGGACAGGGGACGAACTATGGCTACACCTTC,CASSPGQGTNYGYTF
TRBV29-1,TRBJ2-3,-,-,14,TGCAGCGTTCCAGGGGCCCTCCTCACAGATACGCAGTATTTT,CSVPGALLTDTQYF
TRBV11-2,TRBJ2-6,-,-,14,TGTGCCAGCAGCTACAGCTCTGGGGCCAACGTCCTGACTTTC,CASSYSSGANVLTF
TRBV7-2,TRBJ2-1,TRBD2,-,18,TGTGCCAGCAGCTTAGCCGTCGCGGGAGGTACCTATGGCAATGAGCAGTTCTTC,CASSLAVAGGTYGNEQFF